This is a list of T cell receptor beta chains from one sample in a study of cytomegalovirus exposure and HLA in healthy donors. Libraries were prepared by immunoSEQ multiplex PCR; TCRdb keeps only in-frame clonotypes and omits some of them. The sample has about 280,000 clones, 85% to 90% seen once; the top ten hold about 2%. The material sequenced was PBMCs. The source of these receptors is a woman under 30 in good health and CMV-seronegative. Each CDR3 is given with its conserved first and last residue. The D gene is left open where the match is weak. Some rows mark clone size as missing; the rest say once, few, many or name a class of expanded clone.

J gene	D gene	clone size	V gene	CDR3 protein	CDR3 DNA
TRBJ2-1	TRBD1	once	TRBV9	CASSAIFGQGEKNEQFF	TGTGCCAGCAGCGCGATCTTCGGACAGGGGGAAAAGAATGAGCAGTTCTTC
TRBJ2-7	TRBD1	.	TRBV6-1	CASRDRGPSYEQYF	TGTGCCAGCAGAGACAGGGGACCATCCTACGAGCAGTACTTC
TRBJ1-5	TRBD1	.	TRBV30	CAWATNRGSNQPQHF	TGTGCCTGGGCAACGAACAGGGGTAGCAATCAGCCCCAGCATTTT
TRBJ2-3	.	.	TRBV13	CASSSPTGMAQYF	TGTGCCAGCAGCTCCCCTACGGGGATGGCGCAGTATTTT
TRBJ1-6	TRBD1	.	TRBV5-6	CASSFDRGLNSPLHF	TGTGCCAGCAGCTTCGACAGGGGTCTTAATTCACCCCTCCACTTT
TRBJ1-2	TRBD1	.	TRBV9	CASSALGQDLYGYTF	TGTGCCAGCAGCGCCCTAGGACAGGACCTCTATGGCTACACCTTC
TRBJ1-4	.	.	TRBV10-3	CAISESQRNEKLFF	TGTGCCATCAGTGAGTCCCAGAGGAATGAAAAACTGTTTTTT
TRBJ2-3	.	.	TRBV6-4	CASSDSDTDTQYF	TGTGCCAGCAGTGATTCAGACACAGATACGCAGTATTTT
TRBJ1-2	.	.	TRBV7-9	CSSSLREDGYTF	TGTTCCAGCAGCTTACGGGAGGATGGCTACACCTTC
TRBJ2-1	.	.	TRBV4-1	CASSQPQRAGYNEQFF	TGCGCCAGCAGCCAACCACAGAGGGCGGGGTACAATGAGCAGTTCTTC
TRBJ1-1	.	.	TRBV10-2	CASSPGTEAFF	TGCGCCAGCAGTCCAGGGACTGAAGCTTTCTTT
TRBJ1-6	TRBD1	once	TRBV19	CATGTGATSYNSPLHF	TGTGCCACAGGGACAGGGGCAACCTCCTATAATTCACCCCTCCACTTT
TRBJ2-4	.	.	TRBV6-1	CASSDSGHEKNIQYF	TGTGCCAGCAGTGACTCGGGACACGAGAAAAACATTCAGTACTTC
TRBJ1-1	.	.	TRBV18	CASSPRVYEENTEAFF	TGTGCCAGCTCTCCCAGGGTATACGAGGAGAACACTGAAGCTTTCTTT
TRBJ2-1	.	.	TRBV5-1	CASSLGTRGNEQFF	TGCGCCAGCAGCTTGGGAACCAGAGGGAATGAGCAGTTCTTC
TRBJ1-1	.	.	TRBV6-5	CASGLLVHTEAFF	TGTGCCAGCGGGCTTTTGGTCCACACTGAAGCTTTCTTT
TRBJ2-7	.	.	TRBV7-7	CASSLVLGAEQYF	TGTGCCAGCAGCTTAGTTTTAGGGGCCGAGCAGTACTTC
TRBJ1-3	TRBD1	.	TRBV9	CASSATRQGVGNTIYF	TGTGCCAGCAGCGCTACAAGACAGGGGGTGGGAAACACCATATATTTT
TRBJ2-3	TRBD2	.	TRBV6-5	CASKGAGGRHTQYF	TGTGCCAGCAAGGGAGCGGGGGGGCGTCATACGCAGTATTTT
TRBJ2-7	TRBD1	.	TRBV6-6	CASSALDRLSYEQYF	TGTGCCAGCAGTGCCTTGGACAGGTTATCCTACGAGCAGTACTTC
TRBJ2-1	.	.	TRBV10-1	CASSESLYNEQFF	TGCGCCAGCAGTGAGTCGCTCTATAATGAGCAGTTCTTC
TRBJ1-3	.	.	TRBV4-1	CASSPMDRPTGNTIYF	TGCGCCAGCAGCCCGATGGACAGACCTACTGGAAACACCATATATTTT